What follows are 28 T cell receptor beta chains derived from one specimen sequenced in a study of T cells in narcolepsy. The data were produced by immunoSEQ multiplex PCR, yet TCRdb's version contains in-frame clones alone and is incomplete. This table holds 20,000 to 30,000 clones, more than 75% found once. Material for sequencing was memory (CD45RA-) CD4+ T cells from blood. The receptors were gathered from a human donor in good health.

The genes are TRBV6-6 and TRBJ2-7, with D possibly TRBD2 on 5 matching bases. This CDR3 contains 12 residues. Germline V gene data show CDR1 as MNHNY and CDR2 as SVGAGI (reference sequence). Trimming left V 5 bases short and J 2 bases short, with 7 bases between. CDR3 in amino acids: CASSRLTYEQYF. As DNA, the CDR3 is TGTGCCAGCAGTCGACTAACCTACGAGCAGTACTTC.

The chain couples TRBV30 to TRBJ1-6; 10 nucleotides agree with TRBD1. The CDR3 covers 15 residues. V dropped 2 bases and J dropped 7; count of bases not matched to a gene: 5. From germline, CDR1 is GTSNPN and CDR2 SVGIG (reference sequence). CDR3 in DNA: TGTGCCTGGAGTAGCGGGGGACAGGGGAATTCACCCCTCCACTTT. It specifies CAWSSGGQGNSPLHF. Full variable domain (missing parts from reference TRBV30 and TRBJ1-6): SQTIHQWPATLVQPVGSPLSLECTVEGTSNPNLYWYRQAAGRGLQLLFYSVGIGQISSEVPQNLSASRPQDRQFILSSKKLLLSDSGFYLCAWSSGGQGNSPLHFGNGTRLTVT.

A few counts support this clone. The gene calls are TRBV28 and TRBJ1-5; TRBD1 matches at 8 bases. V lost 2 bases and J lost 0; bases outside the gene matches: 15. The CDR3 is made up of 20 amino acids. Germline CDR1 is MDHEN and CDR2 is SYDVKM. DNA for the CDR3: TGTGCCAGCAGTTTAGGGGACCTGTGGGGACAGGAGACTAGCAATCAGCCCCAGCATTTT. It is translated as CASSLGDLWGQETSNQPQHF.

This sequence joins TRBV28 and TRBJ1-5; no clear D gene. From germline, CDR1 is MDHEN and CDR2 SYDVKM. The CDR3 loop spans 17 amino acids. The germline V and J ends were trimmed by 8 bases and 4 bases, with 24 bases remaining between them. As DNA, the CDR3 is TGTGCCAGCTTAAGTGCGTCTGGTCGGGCGGGTAATCAGCCCCAGCATTTT. Translation: CASLSASGRAGNQPQHF. Filled out from reference TRBV28 and TRBJ1-5, the complete variable domain reads DVKVTQSSRYLVKRTGEKVFLECVQDMDHENMFWYRQDPGLGLRLIYFSYDVKMKEKGDIPEGYSVSREKKERFSLILESASTNQTSMYLCASLSASGRAGNQPQHFGDGTRLSIL.

The CDR3 nucleotides are TGTGCCAGCAGCGTAAGTAGCAGCATCATGCCCTACGAGCAGTACTTC. Its protein is CASSVSSSIMPYEQYF. This chain connects TRBV7-2 to TRBJ2-7; the D is unclear. The germline V gene has CDR1 SGHTA and CDR2 FQGNSA. V lost 5 bases to trimming and J lost 2 bases, with 19 bases between them. This CDR3 region has 16 residues.

V gene TRBV5-1 combines with J gene TRBJ1-5, with TRBD1 identical over 8 bases. Germline CDR1 and CDR2: SGHRS and YFSETQ. The junction had 9 bases not matched to a gene; V was cut back by 4 bases and J by 6 bases. The CDR3 totals 15 residues. CDR3 coding DNA: TGCGCCAGCAGCCCAACGACAGGGGAGATTCAGCCCCAGCATTTT. As protein: CASSPTTGEIQPQHF.

The rearrangement joins TRBV5-1 to TRBJ1-4; TRBD1 agrees at 7 bases. Germline trimming cut 1 base from V and 7 bases from J; bases unmatched to any gene: 7. Germline V gives CDR1 SGHRS, CDR2 YFSETQ. The CDR3 contains 15 residues. CDR3 protein: CASSLHATGSEKLFF. In DNA, the CDR3 is TGCGCCAGCAGCTTGCATGCGACAGGGTCTGAAAAACTGTTTTTT. Full variable domain (missing parts from reference TRBV5-1 and TRBJ1-4): KAGVTQTPRYLIKTRGQQVTLSCSPISGHRSVSWYQQTPGQGLQFLFEYFSETQRNKGNFPGRFSGRQFSNSRSEMNVSTLELGDSALYLCASSLHATGSEKLFFGSGTQLSVL.

The chain has TRBV5-7 and TRBJ2-7; TRBD1 might be the D (5 bases). TRBV5-7 is recorded as an ORF, its role being uncertain. There are 14 residues in the CDR3. Trimming stripped 2 bases from V and 4 bases from J, with 13 bases between. For the CDR3, the DNA is TGTGCCAGCAGCTTCGGCAGGGTCGTTTACGAGCAGTACTTC. It is translated as CASSFGRVVYEQYF.

V usage is TRBV5-1 and J usage is TRBJ2-2; 8 nucleotides align to TRBD1. CDR3 length equals 17 residues. The V segment lost 4 bases and the J segment 6 bases; nucleotides outside the gene matches: 14. CDR1 is SGHRS and CDR2 is YFSETQ in the germline V gene. DNA for the CDR3: TGCGCCAGCAGCGCCCGGACGACAGGGGCGTCGGCCGGGGAGCTGTTTTTT. This encodes CASSARTTGASAGELFF.

The V call is TRBV6-1, the J call TRBJ1-2; D is uncertain. The CDR3 contains 17 residues. Germline CDR1 MNHNS, CDR2 SASEGT. Between the trimmed V and J ends, which lost 2 bases and 5 bases, there was a span of 21 bases. CDR3 sequence reads: CASSEPEMGAQRYGYTF. As DNA, the CDR3 is TGTGCCAGCAGTGAACCCGAAATGGGCGCTCAGAGGTATGGCTACACCTTC.

The chain links TRBV7-3 to TRBJ2-6, with 7 nucleotides matching TRBD1. The germline V gene has CDR1 SGHTA and CDR2 FQGTGA. V shed 0 bases and J 0 bases; nucleotides not matched to a gene: 8. The length of the CDR3 is 19 residues. CDR3 in amino acids: CASSLTNPGGFSGANVLTF. The DNA of the CDR3 is TGTGCCAGCAGCTTAACGAACCCAGGGGGTTTCTCTGGGGCCAACGTCCTGACTTTC. The full variable domain, completed using reference TRBV7-3 and TRBJ2-6, is GAGVSQTPSNKVTEKGKYVELRCDPISGHTALYWYRQSLGQGPEFLIYFQGTGAADDSGLPNDRFFAVRPEGSVSTLKIQRTERGDSAVYLCASSLTNPGGFSGANVLTFGAGSRLTVL.

The CDR3 region has the DNA TGTGCCAGCAGCTTGGTCGGACAGGGTTTTGGCTACACCTTC. This translates into CASSLVGQGFGYTF. This chain uses TRBV5-4 with TRBJ1-2; 8 bases are a match to TRBD1. Germline trimming cut 0 bases from V and 7 bases from J; bases unmatched to any gene: 5. The CDR3 is 14 amino acids. Germline CDR1 SGHNT, CDR2 YYREEE (reference sequence).

The CDR3 region is CASSVQGGLYNEQFF. In nucleotides, the CDR3 is TGTGCCAGCAGCGTACAGGGGGGACTCTACAATGAGCAGTTCTTC. V and J are TRBV9 and TRBJ2-1, with TRBD1 as a possible D gene (7 bases). The germline V gene encodes CDR1 SGDLS and CDR2 YYNGEE. The CDR3 is 15 residues long. Trimming left V 1 base short and J 3 bases short, with 11 bases between.

V is TRBV28 and J is TRBJ1-1; TRBD1 matches 8 bases. V was clipped by 2 bases and J by 5 bases; unmatched bases: 7. CDR3 length: 15 amino acids. The V gene's germline CDR1 is MDHEN and CDR2 SYDVKM. The CDR3 nucleotides are TGTGCCAGCAGTTTAGCAGGGGGCGCGGTTACTGAAGCTTTCTTT. Translation: CASSLAGGAVTEAFF. Based on the CDR3 plus reference TRBV28 and TRBJ1-1, the full variable domain is DVKVTQSSRYLVKRTGEKVFLECVQDMDHENMFWYRQDPGLGLRLIYFSYDVKMKEKGDIPEGYSVSREKKERFSLILESASTNQTSMYLCASSLAGGAVTEAFFGQGTRLTVV.

This chain joins TRBV5-6 and TRBJ1-1, with no clear D. This CDR3 comprises 14 residues. V lost 4 bases, J lost 6 bases, and 16 bases lay in between. CDR1 and CDR2 from the germline V gene are SGHDT and YYEEEE. CDR3 amino acids: CASSTTVGLPEAFF. The CDR3 DNA follows: TGTGCCAGCAGCACAACGGTAGGGTTACCTGAAGCTTTCTTT.

This chain links TRBV25-1 with TRBJ2-3, with D perhaps being TRBD1 or TRBD2 (5 bases each). Germline CDR1 MGHDK, CDR2 SYGVNS. The length of the CDR3 is 14 residues. Trimming left V 5 bases short and J 6 bases short, with 15 bases between. The CDR3, as DNA: TGTGCCAGCAGTCTCGGGACCACCTCGGATACGCAGTATTTT. Its protein is CASSLGTTSDTQYF.

The V call is TRBV7-8, the J call TRBJ1-2; no firm D call. V lost 5 bases and J 0 bases, leaving 13 bases between the germline ends. Germline assignment: CDR1 SGHVS and CDR2 FQNEAQ. The CDR3 is 15 residues long. The CDR3 loop is CASSQYWETNYGYTF. The CDR3 region has the DNA TGTGCCAGCAGCCAGTACTGGGAAACTAACTATGGCTACACCTTC.

This chain links TRBV2 with TRBJ2-6; 8 positions match TRBD1. CDR3 length equals 19 residues. Germline assignment: CDR1 SNHLY and CDR2 FYNNEI. V was clipped by 6 bases and J by 0 bases; unmatched bases: 13. CDR3 sequence: CASSPQGTGGISGANVLTF. The CDR3 DNA is TGTGCCAGCAGCCCCCAAGGGACAGGTGGGATCTCTGGGGCCAACGTCCTGACTTTC.

This clone was counted between two and nine times. V usage is TRBV5-4 and J usage is TRBJ2-3; tentative D call: TRBD2 (6 bases). The V and J ends lost 0 bases and 4 bases respectively, with 12 bases between them. From germline, CDR1 is SGHNT and CDR2 YYREEE (reference sequence). CDR3 length: 15 residues. CDR3 coding DNA: TGTGCCAGCAGCTTGGCCGCGGAGGGTCCAGATACGCAGTATTTT. Its translation is CASSLAAEGPDTQYF.

V and J are TRBV5-1 and TRBJ2-5; no clear D. The V end lost 7 bases, the J end lost 9 bases, and 7 bases lay between the germline ends. The CDR3 spans 9 residues. Germline V lookup: CDR1 SGHRS, CDR2 YFSETQ. The CDR3 DNA reads TGCGCCAGCTGGCAGCCCCAGTACTTC. This translates into CASWQPQYF.

This clone turned up a few times. The chain combines TRBV2 with TRBJ2-7; no reliable D call. This CDR3 contains 14 residues. Germline values: CDR1 SNHLY, CDR2 FYNNEI. V lost 7 bases and J lost 0, with 13 bases in between. The CDR3 reads CASTGKRGSYEQYF. The CDR3, as DNA: TGTGCCAGCACCGGTAAACGTGGCTCCTACGAGCAGTACTTC.

The chain is built from TRBV2 and TRBJ2-3, with 7 bases aligning to TRBD2. Germline loops: CDR1 SNHLY, CDR2 FYNNEI. The CDR3 runs 13 residues. Germline trimming cut 7 bases from V and 4 bases from J; bases unmatched to any gene: 5. The CDR3 coding sequence is TGTGCCAGCACTAGCGGATACTCAGATACGCAGTATTTT. Its protein product is CASTSGYSDTQYF. The full variable domain, completed using reference TRBV2 and TRBJ2-3, is EPEVTQTPSHQVTQMGQEVILRCVPISNHLYFYWYRQILGQKVEFLVSFYNNEISEKSEIFDDQFSVERPDGSNFTLKIRSTKLEDSAMYFCASTSGYSDTQYFGPGTRLTVL.

The V call is TRBV5-1, the J call TRBJ2-7; weak D call: TRBD1 (6 bases). The CDR3 loop spans 15 amino acids. Trimming took 2 bases from V and 3 from J, leaving 15 bases between them. The germline CDR1 and CDR2 sequences are SGHRS and YFSETQ. The chain's CDR3 is CASSLGQLKGYEQYF. Here the CDR3 DNA reads TGCGCCAGCAGCTTAGGACAGCTCAAAGGCTACGAGCAGTACTTC.

Points on this clone: Other DNA variants within this sample encode the same CDR3. This chain joins TRBV11-3 and TRBJ2-7; 7 nucleotides align to TRBD2. Germline V gene sequence: CDR1 SGHNT, CDR2 YENEEA. This CDR3 has 16 amino acids. J was trimmed by 0 bases and V by 1 base; bases with no gene match: 6. The CDR3 reads CASSLGGGQGSYEQYF. CDR3 DNA: TGTGCCAGCAGCTTAGGGGGGGGTCAAGGCTCCTACGAGCAGTACTTC.

The chain couples TRBV7-2 to TRBJ2-5; D is perhaps TRBD1 (6 bases). This CDR3 comprises 15 residues. The V and J ends lost 3 bases and 1 base respectively, with 12 bases between them. Germline lookup yields CDR1 SGHTA and CDR2 FQGNSA. The CDR3 DNA reads as TGTGCCAGCAGCTTCCCGCAGGGGCTCCAAGAGACCCAGTACTTC. Its translation: CASSFPQGLQETQYF.

The chain carries TRBV6-5 and TRBJ2-7; 8 bases align to TRBD2. Trimming took 2 bases from V and 5 from J; bases not matched to a gene: 5. Germline values: CDR1 MNHEY, CDR2 SVGAGI. CDR3 length: 14 amino acids. CDR3 DNA sequence: TGTGCCAGCAGTTACCGCGGGAGGCCCCACGAGCAGTACTTC. Its protein product is CASSYRGRPHEQYF.

This clone is medium-sized (0.01 to 0.1%). The chain recombines TRBV5-8 with TRBJ1-5, with a tentative D call TRBD1 (5 bases). CDR1 and CDR2 (germline): SGHTS, YDEGEE. The length of the CDR3 is 16 residues. V was trimmed by 2 bases and J by 3 bases, leaving 15 bases between them. DNA of the CDR3: TGTGCCAGCAGCTTCAGGGCTGGCCTCAACAATCAGCCCCAGCATTTT. Translated: CASSFRAGLNNQPQHF.

The chain employs TRBV19 and TRBJ1-1; possible D gene TRBD1, 6 bases. Germline CDR1 and CDR2: LNHDA and SQIVND (reference sequence). V lost 7 bases and J lost 4, with 16 bases in between. The CDR3 contains 14 residues. The CDR3 sequence is CASTPPGAGTEAFF. Here the CDR3 DNA reads TGTGCCAGTACCCCCCCAGGGGCGGGCACTGAAGCTTTCTTT. The full variable domain, its missing parts supplied by reference TRBV19 and TRBJ1-1, is DGGITQSPKYLFRKEGQNVTLSCEQNLNHDAMYWYRQDPGQGLRLIYYSQIVNDFQKGDIAEGYSVSREKKESFPLTVTSAQKNPTAFYLCASTPPGAGTEAFFGQGTRLTVV.